The clone carrying this T cell receptor beta chain was seen many times. Its antigen is as yet unknown. These data belong to a study of T cell repertoires in cytomegalovirus infection. Study-level information: Public signatures in TCR beta pointed to CMV infection and matching HLA type.

Study outcomes and limitations: CMV-specific HLA-C-restricted TCR beta clonotypes dominated the ex vivo response. CMV carriers with the relevant HLA were identified by cumulative public TCR beta family frequency.

Trimming took off 1 base at V and 1 base at J, with 11 bases between the two ends. CDR1 and CDR2 (germline): LNHNV, YYDKDF (reference sequence). The length of the CDR3 is 15 residues. TCRdb redid the calling of the reads with MiXCR, one entry per CDR3 protein. Seen here are roughly 250,000 distinct CDR3 sequences, approximately 22% observed once, and the top ten hold 15% to 20%. The sequenced material came from CD8+ T cells from PBMCs. The origin of this receptor is a human donor in good health (CMV status not recorded). Some clones in this sample may be carry-over from other donors' samples. The J gene is TRBJ2-7, the V gene TRBV15; a weak D match, TRBD2 (5 bases). Written as DNA, the CDR3 is TGTGCCACCAGCAGAGTAGCCGGGGAATCCTACGAGCAGTACTTC. Protein sequence: CATSRVAGESYEQYF.